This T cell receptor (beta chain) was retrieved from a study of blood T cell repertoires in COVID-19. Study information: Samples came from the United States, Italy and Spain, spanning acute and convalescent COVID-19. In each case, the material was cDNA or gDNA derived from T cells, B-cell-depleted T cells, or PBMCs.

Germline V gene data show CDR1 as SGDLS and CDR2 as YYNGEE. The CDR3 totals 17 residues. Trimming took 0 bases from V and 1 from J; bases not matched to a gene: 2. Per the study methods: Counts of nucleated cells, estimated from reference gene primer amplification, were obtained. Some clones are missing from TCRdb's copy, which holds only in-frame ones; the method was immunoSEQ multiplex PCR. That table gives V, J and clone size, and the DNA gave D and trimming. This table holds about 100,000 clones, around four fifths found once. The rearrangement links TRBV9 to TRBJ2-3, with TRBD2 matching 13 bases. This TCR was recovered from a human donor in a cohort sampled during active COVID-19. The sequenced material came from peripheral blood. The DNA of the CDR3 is TGTGCCAGCAGCGTAGGACTAGCGGGGGGTCGCACAGATACGCAGTATTTT. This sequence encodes CASSVGLAGGRTDTQYF.